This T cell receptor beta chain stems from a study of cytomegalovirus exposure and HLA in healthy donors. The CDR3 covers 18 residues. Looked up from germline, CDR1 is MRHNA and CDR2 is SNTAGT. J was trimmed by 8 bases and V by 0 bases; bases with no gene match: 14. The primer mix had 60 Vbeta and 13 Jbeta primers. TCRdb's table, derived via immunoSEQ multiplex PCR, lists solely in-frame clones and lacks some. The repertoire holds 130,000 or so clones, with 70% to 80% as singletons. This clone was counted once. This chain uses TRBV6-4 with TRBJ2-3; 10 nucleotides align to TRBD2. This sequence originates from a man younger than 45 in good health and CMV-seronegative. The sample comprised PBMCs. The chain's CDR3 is CASSDSRGASGGHGTQYF. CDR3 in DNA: TGTGCCAGCAGTGACTCCAGAGGGGCTAGCGGGGGCCACGGTACGCAGTATTTT.